This T cell receptor beta chain was found in a study of blood T cell repertoires in COVID-19. Overall study: Some COVID-19 samples were acute and others convalescent; all came from the United States, Italy and Spain. PBMCs, B-cell-depleted T cells, or T cells provided the cDNA or gDNA that made up the material.

As originally analysed: Cell counts per sample came from amplifying reference gene primers. Sequencing was performed with immunoSEQ multiplex PCR; in TCRdb, only in-frame clones are kept and a portion is missing. The D gene and trimming were derived from the DNA, and the V and J assignments and clone size from that table. The sample has 150,000 to 200,000 clones, about 86% seen once. V gave up 2 bases and J gave up 5 bases, with 13 bases separating them. The length of the CDR3 is 14 residues. Per the germline V gene, CDR1 is SGHRS and CDR2 is YFSETQ. The TCR was taken from a man aged 18 to 29 with acute or convalescent COVID-19. This chain uses TRBV5-1 with TRBJ1-1; tentative D call: TRBD1 (5 bases). Sequenced: peripheral blood. Written as DNA, the CDR3 is TGCGCCAGCAGCTTCGGGGGGGATAATACTGAAGCTTTCTTT. Amino acids: CASSFGGDNTEAFF. Together with reference TRBV5-1 and TRBJ1-1, the CDR3 gives the full variable domain: KAGVTQTPRYLIKTRGQQVTLSCSPISGHRSVSWYQQTPGQGLQFLFEYFSETQRNKGNFPGRFSGRQFSNSRSEMNVSTLELGDSALYLCASSFGGDNTEAFFGQGTRLTVV.